Below are 24 T cell receptor beta chains sequenced from a single sample in a study of TIL therapy for anti-PD-1-resistant metastatic lung cancer. This was the immunoSEQ v3 assay. Libraries were prepared by immunoSEQ multiplex PCR; TCRdb keeps only in-frame clonotypes and omits some of them. The sample yields 9,000 to 15,000 clones, roughly 80% seen once. The time point: pre-treatment sample, taken before nivolumab and TIL therapy. This material consisted of blood, taken at baseline. Receptors were obtained from a person aged 25 to 80 with non-small cell lung cancer.

The chain has TRBV9 and TRBJ2-5, with 8 positions matching TRBD2. V gave up 0 bases and J gave up 0 bases; unmatched junction bases: 10. The germline gives CDR1 SGDLS, CDR2 YYNGEE. The CDR3 has 18 residues. The CDR3, as DNA: TGTGCCAGCAGCGTAGTACCGGCGGGAGGAGGTAACCAAGAGACCCAGTACTTC. Protein: CASSVVPAGGGNQETQYF.

J is TRBJ2-7 and V is TRBV9; no clear D gene. The V gene lost 0 bases and the J gene lost 3 bases, with 13 bases spanning the gap. The CDR3 loop spans 15 amino acids. Per germline, CDR1 SGDLS and CDR2 YYNGEE. The CDR3 spells CASSVDVGPLYEQYF. The CDR3 DNA is TGTGCCAGCAGCGTAGATGTCGGACCCCTCTACGAGCAGTACTTC.

This chain connects TRBV6-5 to TRBJ2-5, with TRBD1 matching 8 bases. V was clipped by 8 bases and J by 2 bases; unmatched bases: 1. The germline V gene encodes CDR1 MNHEY and CDR2 SVGAGI. The CDR3 length is 12 residues. The CDR3 here is CASRDRQETQYF. CDR3 nucleotide sequence: TGTGCCAGCCGGGACAGGCAAGAGACCCAGTACTTC.

The chain couples TRBV14 to TRBJ2-7; unclear D gene. CDR1 is SGHDN and CDR2 is FVKESK in the germline V gene. The CDR3 loop spans 12 amino acids. V gave up 0 bases and J gave up 6 bases, with 6 bases separating them. CDR3 bases: TGTGCCAGCAGCCAAGAGGGAAGCGAGCAGTACTTC. Amino acid sequence: CASSQEGSEQYF.

This chain links TRBV29-1 with TRBJ2-5, with unresolved D. In germline, CDR1 is SQVTM, CDR2 ANQGSEA. The CDR3 covers 13 residues. The V gene lost 7 bases and the J gene lost 0 bases, with 12 bases spanning the gap. The CDR3 reads CSASRRNQETQYF. CDR3 bases: TGCAGCGCCTCCCGACGGAACCAAGAGACCCAGTACTTC.

V usage is TRBV7-6 and J usage is TRBJ1-6; no clear D gene. CDR1 is SGHVS and CDR2 is FNYEAQ in the germline V gene. CDR3 length: 16 amino acids. With 0 bases removed from V and 0 bases from J, the gap between germline ends came to 6 bases. CDR3 DNA: TGTGCCAGCAGCTTAGCGGAGGACTCCTATAATTCACCCCTCCACTTT. Translating it yields CASSLAEDSYNSPLHF.

In its sample, this clone was seen once. This chain connects TRBV7-9 to TRBJ1-1, with 8 bases identical to TRBD1. This CDR3 has 14 amino acids. Germline V gene data show CDR1 as SEHNR and CDR2 as FQNEAQ (reference sequence). V trimming: 5 bases; J trimming: 4 bases; junction bases outside the gene matches: 6. The CDR3 nucleotides are TGTGCCAGCAGCCTTAGGACAGGGAGCACTGAAGCTTTCTTT. This codes for CASSLRTGSTEAFF. The variable domain in full, with the rest retrieved from reference TRBV7-9 and TRBJ1-1, is DTGVSQNPRHKITKRGQNVTFRCDPISEHNRLYWYRQTLGQGPEFLTYFQNEAQLEKSRLLSDRFSAERPKGSFSTLEIQRTEQGDSAMYLCASSLRTGSTEAFFGQGTRLTVV.

The gene calls are TRBV30 and TRBJ1-6; no clear D gene. CDR3 length: 12 residues. V lost 3 bases, J lost 10 bases, and 10 bases lay in between. Germline loops: CDR1 GTSNPN, CDR2 SVGIG (reference sequence). CDR3 in amino acids: CAWSSQLSPLHF. The CDR3 DNA follows: TGTGCCTGGAGCTCTCAGCTCTCACCCCTCCACTTT. Full variable domain (missing parts from reference TRBV30 and TRBJ1-6): SQTIHQWPATLVQPVGSPLSLECTVEGTSNPNLYWYRQAAGRGLQLLFYSVGIGQISSEVPQNLSASRPQDRQFILSSKKLLLSDSGFYLCAWSSQLSPLHFGNGTRLTVT.

This clone was found a few times. The chain employs TRBV7-2 and TRBJ2-1; D unclear. This CDR3 region has 12 residues. The germline V gene has CDR1 SGHTA and CDR2 FQGNSA. The ends were cut back, 6 bases at V and 8 bases at J, with 11 bases in the middle. Here the CDR3 reads CASSTYLDEQFF. CDR3 nucleotide sequence: TGTGCCAGCAGTACATACTTGGATGAGCAGTTCTTC.

This chain's CDR3 is CASSLGAKNIQYF. CDR3 in DNA: TGTGCCAGCAGCTTGGGAGCCAAAAACATTCAGTACTTC. The gene calls are TRBV13 and TRBJ2-4; D is unresolved. CDR3 length: 13 residues. Germline values: CDR1 PRHDT, CDR2 FYEKMQ (reference sequence). Trimming took 3 bases from V and 0 from J, leaving 3 bases between them.

The chain joins TRBV7-6 to TRBJ2-7, with a possible D match to TRBD2 (5 bases). V was trimmed by 1 base and J by 3 bases, leaving 16 bases between them. The CDR3 contains 16 residues. Germline V CDR1 and CDR2: SGHVS, FNYEAQ. The CDR3 region is CASSLGRQRNRYEQYF. The CDR3 DNA reads TGTGCCAGCAGCTTAGGGAGGCAGAGGAATCGCTACGAGCAGTACTTC.

This clone was seen a handful of times. The chain has TRBV25-1 and TRBJ2-5; D call uncertain. Germline V gives CDR1 MGHDK, CDR2 SYGVNS. V lost 0 bases, J lost 5 bases, and 13 bases lay in between. This CDR3 is built from 15 residues. The CDR3 DNA is TGTGCCAGCAGTGAATATGGGGTCGGTGGGGAGACCCAGTACTTC. Translating it yields CASSEYGVGGETQYF.

This chain links TRBV11-1 with TRBJ2-1; tentative D call: TRBD1 (5 bases). V lost 1 base to trimming and J lost 3 bases, with 10 bases between them. Germline V CDR1 and CDR2: SGHAT, FQDESV (reference sequence). This CDR3 region has 15 residues. The CDR3: CASSLDKRGYNEQFF. The CDR3 DNA sequence: TGTGCCAGCAGCTTAGACAAAAGGGGCTACAATGAGCAGTTCTTC. The full variable domain, its missing parts supplied by reference TRBV11-1 and TRBJ2-1, is EAEVAQSPRYKITEKSQAVAFWCDPISGHATLYWYRQILGQGPELLVQFQDESVVDDSQLPKDRFSAERLKGVDSTLKIQPAELGDSAMYLCASSLDKRGYNEQFFGPGTRLTVL.

The genes are TRBV10-3 and TRBJ2-6, with D possibly matching TRBD2 (7 bases). This CDR3 contains 18 residues. V lost 7 bases and J 0 bases, leaving 19 bases between the germline ends. Germline V gives CDR1 ENHRY, CDR2 SYGVKD. The CDR3 sequence is CAINNGGARLSGANVLTF. The CDR3, as DNA: TGTGCCATCAACAATGGGGGGGCACGACTCTCTGGGGCCAACGTCCTGACTTTC.

V and J are TRBV5-5 and TRBJ2-3, with a tentative D call TRBD1 (5 bases). The germline V gene has CDR1 SGHKS and CDR2 YYEKEE (reference sequence). The length of the CDR3 is 14 residues. Trimming left V 2 bases short and J 0 bases short, with 7 bases between. The CDR3 loop reads CASSFQGSTDTQYF. In DNA form, the CDR3 reads TGTGCCAGCAGCTTCCAGGGTAGCACAGATACGCAGTATTTT.

This sequence joins TRBV9 and TRBJ2-7; D might be TRBD2 (5 bases). Germline CDR1 is SGDLS and CDR2 is YYNGEE. The CDR3 covers 12 residues. Trimming pared 3 bases from V and 3 bases from J, leaving 7 bases between. Written as DNA, the CDR3 is TGTGCCAGCAGCGCCGAGGGCTACGAGCAGTACTTC. It encodes CASSAEGYEQYF.

Relative to its sample, this clone is medium-sized. The J gene is TRBJ2-3, the V gene TRBV5-4; 13 positions match TRBD2. V lost 4 bases to trimming and J lost 3 bases; unmatched junction nucleotides: 5. The CDR3 runs to 16 residues. The germline V gene encodes CDR1 SGHNT and CDR2 YYREEE (reference sequence). The CDR3 sequence: CASSATSGRVTDTQYF. The CDR3 coding sequence is TGTGCCAGCAGCGCTACTAGCGGGAGGGTAACAGATACGCAGTATTTT.

This clone was counted a few times. The chain carries TRBV7-9 and TRBJ1-2, with TRBD1 matching 9 bases. The CDR3 sequence is 13 residues long. V lost 1 base to trimming and J lost 8 bases; unmatched junction nucleotides: 2. Germline V gives CDR1 SEHNR, CDR2 FQNEAQ (reference sequence). Here the CDR3 reads CASSLGQGEGYTF. The CDR3 region has the DNA TGTGCCAGCAGCTTAGGACAGGGGGAAGGCTACACCTTC.

The chain couples TRBV5-1 to TRBJ2-7, with 12 bases identical to TRBD2. CDR1 SGHRS and CDR2 YFSETQ come from the germline V gene. With V trimmed by 4 bases and J by 5 bases, 13 bases remained unmatched. The CDR3 sequence is 17 residues long. The CDR3 sequence is CASSPPTSGSVSHEQYF. The CDR3 DNA is TGCGCCAGCAGCCCGCCGACTAGCGGGAGTGTCAGCCACGAGCAGTACTTC. The variable domain in full, with the rest retrieved from reference TRBV5-1 and TRBJ2-7, is KAGVTQTPRYLIKTRGQQVTLSCSPISGHRSVSWYQQTPGQGLQFLFEYFSETQRNKGNFPGRFSGRQFSNSRSEMNVSTLELGDSALYLCASSPPTSGSVSHEQYFGPGTRLTVT.

This rearrangement joins TRBV6-5 to TRBJ1-2; 8 bases agree with TRBD1. Germline V gives CDR1 MNHEY, CDR2 SVGAGI. V was pared by 2 bases and J by 8 bases, with 4 bases of the junction left unmatched. The CDR3 runs 13 residues. CDR3 DNA sequence: TGTGCCAGCAGTTACCCGACAGGGGAAGGCTACACCTTC. As protein: CASSYPTGEGYTF.

This chain links TRBV29-1 with TRBJ2-3; D is uncertain. Per the germline V gene, CDR1 is SQVTM and CDR2 is ANQGSEA. The CDR3 has 10 residues. V was pared by 7 bases and J by 5 bases, with 7 bases between. The CDR3 spells CSGVGDTQYF. CDR3 nucleotide sequence: TGCAGCGGAGTGGGAGATACGCAGTATTTT.

The chain uses TRBV6-1 and TRBJ1-2; TRBD1 might be the D (5 bases). CDR3 length: 15 amino acids. V lost 6 bases and J 0 bases, leaving 14 bases between the germline ends. Germline CDR1 and CDR2: MNHNS and SASEGT. The CDR3 nucleotides read TGTGCCAGCAGGTCGGGGGGGGTCTCTAACTATGGCTACACCTTC. As protein: CASRSGGVSNYGYTF.

The genes are TRBV5-8 and TRBJ2-3; no clear D. The germline CDR1 and CDR2 sequences are SGHTS and YDEGEE. The V end lost 3 bases, the J end lost 6 bases, and 11 bases lay between the germline ends. The CDR3 has 13 amino acids. The chain's CDR3 is CASSSYSRDTQYF. The CDR3 coding sequence is TGTGCCAGCAGCTCATACAGTAGGGATACGCAGTATTTT.

The genes are TRBV10-3 and TRBJ2-1; 7 bases agree with TRBD1. CDR3 length: 15 amino acids. Germline CDR1 is ENHRY and CDR2 is SYGVKD. The V and J ends lost 6 bases and 4 bases, in that order; junction bases with no gene match: 9. The CDR3 region has the DNA TGTGCCATCAGCGACAGGGTAGCACCTTACAATGAGCAGTTCTTC. Amino acids: CAISDRVAPYNEQFF.